These 11 T cell receptor beta chains were all obtained from the same sample, sequenced in a study of blood T cell repertoires in COVID-19. Method: immunoSEQ multiplex PCR; TCRdb's copy keeps in-frame clones and lacks some. Counted here are approximately 500,000 clones, 85% to 90% occurring once; the ten biggest clones make up 1.5% to 2%. Sequenced: PBMCs or T cells enriched from blood (not recorded which). The source is a woman between 40 and 50 years old who had recovered from COVID-19.

In this sample, this clone turned up once. This chain links TRBV6-2 or TRBV6-3 with TRBJ2-3; 9 bases are shared with TRBD1. This CDR3 is 14 amino acids long. Unmatched junction bases numbered 6, after V lost 5 bases and J lost 6 bases. The germline V gene encodes CDR1 MNHEY and CDR2 SVGEGT. The CDR3 reads CASSAGTGKDTQYF. The CDR3 DNA sequence: TGTGCCAGCAGTGCGGGGACAGGGAAGGATACGCAGTATTTT.

The chain carries TRBV11-2 and TRBJ1-6; 10 bases line up with TRBD1. The CDR3 length is 14 residues. Germline V gives CDR1 SGHAT, CDR2 FQNNGV. Germline trimming cut 5 bases from V and 7 bases from J; bases unmatched to any gene: 2. Written as DNA, the CDR3 is TGTGCCAGCAGCCCGACAGGGGGCAATTCACCCCTCCACTTT. Translating gives CASSPTGGNSPLHF.

This clone has only one observation. The chain recombines TRBV11-2 with TRBJ2-1, with a weak D call TRBD1 (6 bases). Per the germline V gene, CDR1 is SGHAT and CDR2 is FQNNGV. CDR3 length: 14 residues. V was cut by 5 bases and J by 0 bases, with 8 bases left in between. In DNA, the CDR3 is TGTGCCAGCAGCACCAGGGGCTCCTACAATGAGCAGTTCTTC. It codes for CASSTRGSYNEQFF.

The chain couples TRBV14 to TRBJ2-7; D unresolved. Germline CDR1 and CDR2: SGHDN and FVKESK. This CDR3 comprises 15 residues. V shed 1 base and J shed 4 bases, with 14 bases lying between them. The CDR3 is CASSQVNSAQYEQYF. DNA for the CDR3: TGTGCCAGCAGCCAAGTTAACAGTGCCCAATACGAGCAGTACTTC. Looking up the rest from reference TRBV14 and TRBJ2-7 gives the full variable domain: EAGVTQFPSHSVIEKGQTVTLRCDPISGHDNLYWYRRVMGKEIKFLLHFVKESKQDESGMPNNRFLAERTGGTYSTLKVQPAELEDSGVYFCASSQVNSAQYEQYFGPGTRLTVT.

V gene TRBV24-1 combines with J gene TRBJ2-1; 7 bases are a match to TRBD1. The V gene's germline CDR1 is KGHDR and CDR2 SFDVKD. The CDR3 spans 17 residues. V dropped 4 bases and J dropped 1; count of bases not matched to a gene: 9. CDR3 region: CATSDPKQGPSYNEQFF. The CDR3 nucleotides are TGTGCCACCAGTGACCCTAAACAGGGGCCATCCTACAATGAGCAGTTCTTC.

This chain links TRBV7-2 with TRBJ1-3, with a tentative D call TRBD1 (6 bases). V lost 4 bases, J lost 4 bases, and 17 bases lay in between. The CDR3 contains 16 residues. Per the germline V gene, CDR1 is SGHTA and CDR2 is FQGNSA. In DNA, the CDR3 is TGTGCCAGCAGCTATCTAGCAGGGGCGTACGGAAACACCATATATTTT. This encodes CASSYLAGAYGNTIYF.

The rearrangement uses TRBV6-5 and TRBJ1-1; D is undetermined. Germline V CDR1 and CDR2: MNHEY, SVGAGI. V lost 5 bases, J lost 5 bases, and 18 bases lay in between. The CDR3 has 15 amino acids. Here the CDR3 DNA reads TGTGCCAGCAGTCCTATCGAGGAGCGTCGGACTGAAGCTTTCTTT. Its translation: CASSPIEERRTEAFF.

The V call is TRBV12-3 or TRBV12-4, the J call TRBJ1-6; no definite D call. The length of the CDR3 is 11 residues. V was shortened by 4 bases and J by 9 bases, with 4 bases between the two germline ends. The CDR3 sequence: CASSSGSPLHF. CDR3 DNA: TGTGCCAGCAGTTCAGGTTCACCCCTCCACTTT.

The chain couples TRBV4-1 to TRBJ2-2, with 12 bases matching TRBD2. The J segment lost 2 bases and the V segment lost 7 bases, leaving 5 bases of the junction unmatched. There are 16 residues in the CDR3. Germline-derived CDR1 and CDR2 are MGHRA and YSYEKL. The DNA of the CDR3 is TGCGCCAGCACCCGACTAGCGGGGGTTAACACCGGGGAGCTGTTTTTT. Amino acid sequence: CASTRLAGVNTGELFF.

The chain links TRBV5-1 to TRBJ2-5; TRBD2 agrees at 12 bases. V was clipped by 4 bases and J by 1 base; unmatched bases: 8. Germline V gene sequence: CDR1 SGHRS, CDR2 YFSETQ. The CDR3 runs to 17 residues. CDR3 bases: TGCGCCAGCAGCACCATTCCGGGACTAGCGGGCCAAGAGACCCAGTACTTC. Translation: CASSTIPGLAGQETQYF.

This clone was counted a single time. The gene calls are TRBV2 and TRBJ2-7; 8 positions agree with TRBD1. J gave up 1 base and V 6 bases, and 2 bases lay outside the gene matches. From germline, CDR1 is SNHLY and CDR2 FYNNEI. This CDR3 region has 13 residues. The CDR3 reads CASSRDRSYEQYF. CDR3 in DNA: TGTGCCAGCAGCCGGGACAGGTCCTACGAGCAGTACTTC. Complete variable domain (other parts from reference TRBV2 and TRBJ2-7): EPEVTQTPSHQVTQMGQEVILRCVPISNHLYFYWYRQILGQKVEFLVSFYNNEISEKSEIFDDQFSVERPDGSNFTLKIRSTKLEDSAMYFCASSRDRSYEQYFGPGTRLTVT.